These 24 T cell receptor beta chains were all obtained from the same sample, sequenced in a study of shared clonotypes between healthy human individuals. Data came from immunoSEQ multiplex PCR; TCRdb stores just in-frame clones and leaves some out. The sample consists of about 2,100,000 clones, roughly 91% of them appearing once. It was CD45RO-negative cells, positively selected for CCR7, that made up naive CD8 cells, with terminally differentiated effector memory CD45RA+ cells excluded. The sample taken for sequencing was naive CD8+ T cells from PBMCs. The receptors originated from a man aged 18-30 years in good health. Some clones in this sample may be carry-over from other donors' samples.

V and J are TRBV14 and TRBJ2-3, with D possibly being TRBD1 (5 bases). This CDR3 region has 15 residues. Trimming stripped 0 bases from V and 6 bases from J, with 13 bases between. Germline V CDR1 and CDR2: SGHDN, FVKESK. CDR3 nucleotide sequence: TGTGCCAGCAGCCAAGATCTTTCTGGGGCGGATACGCAGTATTTT. It encodes CASSQDLSGADTQYF.

The CDR3 DNA reads TGCGCCAGCAGCCAAGTTCTGGGAAGTTGGTACGAGCAGTACTTC. Its protein product is CASSQVLGSWYEQYF. The V call is TRBV4-3, the J call TRBJ2-7; D is uncertain. V was clipped by 1 base and J by 4 bases, with 14 bases between them. The germline CDR1 and CDR2 sequences are LGHNA and YSLEER. The CDR3 runs to 15 residues.

This clone was found a few times. V is TRBV4-3 and J is TRBJ2-7; 13 bases are shared with TRBD2. Germline CDR1 and CDR2: LGHNA and YSLEER. The CDR3 loop spans 15 amino acids. V was pared by 2 bases and J by 2 bases, with 0 bases of the junction left unmatched. CDR3: CASSQTSGRAYEQYF. DNA for the CDR3: TGCGCCAGCAGCCAAACTAGCGGGAGGGCCTACGAGCAGTACTTC.

In the case of this clone: Other DNA sequences in the sample encode the same CDR3. The chain is built from TRBV29-1 and TRBJ2-1, with D possibly matching TRBD2 (5 bases). The CDR3 totals 13 residues. Germline CDR1 and CDR2: SQVTM and ANQGSEA. Trimming shortened V by 3 bases and J by 1 base, and 7 bases separated the two germline ends. The CDR3 is CSVELASYNEQFF. DNA of the CDR3: TGCAGCGTTGAGTTAGCGTCCTACAATGAGCAGTTCTTC.

The genes are TRBV2 and TRBJ2-3; perhaps TRBD2 as D (6 bases). Germline CDR1 SNHLY, CDR2 FYNNEI. V was clipped by 5 bases and J by 2 bases, with 14 bases between them. The CDR3 loop spans 15 amino acids. CDR3 sequence reads: CASSWGRGITDTQYF. The CDR3 DNA reads as TGTGCCAGCAGTTGGGGTCGGGGGATCACAGATACGCAGTATTTT.

The chain recombines TRBV6-1 with TRBJ1-1; D remains unclear. V lost 6 bases and J lost 0, with 8 bases in between. The length of the CDR3 is 13 residues. The germline gives CDR1 MNHNS, CDR2 SASEGT. CDR3 sequence: CASRAPMNTEAFF. The CDR3 nucleotides are TGTGCCAGCAGGGCACCTATGAACACTGAAGCTTTCTTT.

The chain uses TRBV6-5 and TRBJ2-5; TRBD2 matches at 13 bases. The V segment lost 3 bases and the J segment 9 bases; nucleotides outside the gene matches: 1. The CDR3 loop spans 13 amino acids. From germline, CDR1 is MNHEY and CDR2 SVGAGI. The CDR3 spells CASSYGLAGAQYF. Written as DNA, the CDR3 is TGTGCCAGCAGTTATGGACTAGCGGGGGCCCAGTACTTC.

The table lists this clone with a few counts. The rearrangement joins TRBV19 to TRBJ1-1; 10 positions match TRBD1. Germline trimming cut 5 bases from V and 0 bases from J; bases unmatched to any gene: 3. Germline CDR1 reads LNHDA; CDR2 reads SQIVND (reference sequence). The CDR3 totals 15 residues. The CDR3 DNA follows: TGTGCCAGTAGTCAGACAGGGGGCATGAACACTGAAGCTTTCTTT. This encodes CASSQTGGMNTEAFF.

The V gene is TRBV7-8, the J gene TRBJ2-7; D remains ambiguous. The CDR3 extends over 15 amino acids. Germline values: CDR1 SGHVS, CDR2 FQNEAQ. V was clipped by 5 bases and J by 0 bases, with 14 bases between them. This chain's CDR3 is CASSAPRTNSYEQYF. In DNA form, the CDR3 reads TGTGCCAGCAGCGCTCCTAGGACCAACTCCTACGAGCAGTACTTC.

The CDR3 DNA is TGTGCCAGCAGTCGGGACTACCGGGGCCCATACGAGCAGTACTTC. Translated, it gives CASSRDYRGPYEQYF. This chain links TRBV5-5 with TRBJ2-7, with 7 nucleotides matching TRBD2. The trim removed 5 bases at V and 4 bases at J, leaving 12 bases unmatched. CDR3 length: 15 amino acids. CDR1 is SGHKS, CDR2 YYEKEE, per germline (reference sequence).

The chain recombines TRBV6-6 with TRBJ2-7, with D maybe TRBD2 (5 bases). CDR1 and CDR2 (germline): MNHNY, SVGAGI (reference sequence). V was shortened by 7 bases and J by 0 bases, with 7 bases between the two germline ends. There are 12 residues in the CDR3. The CDR3 nucleotides read TGTGCCAGCATTGGGAGCTCCTACGAGCAGTACTTC. It encodes CASIGSSYEQYF.

The gene calls are TRBV5-4 and TRBJ2-1; D is undetermined. The CDR3 contains 16 residues. The germline CDR1 and CDR2 sequences are SGHNT and YYREEE (reference sequence). V lost 0 bases and J lost 4, with 14 bases in between. The CDR3 bases are TGTGCCAGCAGCTTGGGACCGCCCACCTCTTACAATGAGCAGTTCTTC. This sequence encodes CASSLGPPTSYNEQFF.

V gene TRBV5-8 combines with J gene TRBJ2-4; D is uncertain. This CDR3 contains 18 residues. V lost 4 bases and J 0 bases, leaving 20 bases between the germline ends. Germline V lookup: CDR1 SGHTS, CDR2 YDEGEE. The CDR3 coding sequence is TGTGCCAGCAGCCTTTGGGGTACTACGAATCTAGCCAAAAACATTCAGTACTTC. Translated: CASSLWGTTNLAKNIQYF.

The CDR3 DNA reads TGTGCCAGCAGCGAGGTCTCTGGAAACACCATATATTTT. Encoded protein: CASSEVSGNTIYF. The V gene is TRBV7-3, the J gene TRBJ1-3; D gene unclear. The germline V and J ends were trimmed by 5 bases and 0 bases, with 5 bases remaining between them. CDR1 is SGHTA, CDR2 FQGTGA, per germline. The length of the CDR3 is 13 residues. Drawing the rest from reference TRBV7-3 and TRBJ1-3, the complete variable domain is GAGVSQTPSNKVTEKGKYVELRCDPISGHTALYWYRQSLGQGPEFLIYFQGTGAADDSGLPNDRFFAVRPEGSVSTLKIQRTERGDSAVYLCASSEVSGNTIYFGEGSWLTVV.

V usage is TRBV9 and J usage is TRBJ2-3; 8 nucleotides match TRBD2. Germline V gene data show CDR1 as SGDLS and CDR2 as YYNGEE. The CDR3 covers 16 residues. J gave up 2 bases and V 0 bases, and 5 bases lay outside the gene matches. The CDR3 nucleotides are TGTGCCAGCAGCGTAGAGCGGGAGTGGGTCACAGATACGCAGTATTTT. Translated: CASSVEREWVTDTQYF. Complete variable domain (other parts from reference TRBV9 and TRBJ2-3): DSGVTQTPKHLITATGQRVTLRCSPRSGDLSVYWYQQSLDQGLQFLIQYYNGEERAKGNILERFSAQQFPDLHSELNLSSLELGDSALYFCASSVEREWVTDTQYFGPGTRLTVL.

A word on this clone: Additional DNA sequences in this sample encode the identical CDR3. The J gene is TRBJ2-1, the V gene TRBV19, with TRBD1 as a possible D gene (5 bases). This CDR3 spans 14 amino acids. V was cut by 3 bases and J by 3 bases, with 9 bases left in between. CDR1 and CDR2 (germline): LNHDA, SQIVND (reference sequence). The CDR3 spells CASSIGQGYNEQFF. In nucleotides, the CDR3 is TGTGCCAGTAGTATTGGGCAGGGCTACAATGAGCAGTTCTTC.

The V call is TRBV7-2, the J call TRBJ2-7, with 9 bases identical to TRBD1. J lost 2 bases, V lost 2 bases, and 4 bases had no gene match. This CDR3 is built from 15 residues. CDR1 is SGHTA and CDR2 is FQGNSA in the germline V gene. CDR3 loop: CASSLFTGGPYEQYF. The CDR3 DNA follows: TGTGCCAGCAGCTTATTCACAGGGGGCCCCTACGAGCAGTACTTC.

The chain carries TRBV27 and TRBJ1-2, with TRBD1 identical over 7 bases. The CDR3 totals 14 residues. Germline-derived CDR1 and CDR2 are MNHEY and SMNVEV (reference sequence). J was trimmed by 8 bases and V by 5 bases; bases with no gene match: 11. The CDR3 spells CASSDRDPSRGYTF. The CDR3 DNA reads as TGTGCCAGCAGTGACAGGGACCCTTCTCGCGGCTACACCTTC.

The chain uses TRBV27 and TRBJ1-1; possibly TRBD1 for D (6 bases). Germline values: CDR1 MNHEY, CDR2 SMNVEV (reference sequence). Trimming removed 2 bases at V and 8 bases at J, with 15 bases between. This CDR3 is 14 amino acids long. As DNA, the CDR3 is TGTGCCAGCAGTTTACGGGACACCCGGGGGGAAGCTTTCTTT. Amino acid sequence: CASSLRDTRGEAFF.

The chain has TRBV6-5 and TRBJ2-7; D gene unclear. Per the germline V gene, CDR1 is MNHEY and CDR2 is SVGAGI. With 4 bases removed from V and 2 bases from J, the gap between germline ends came to 12 bases. CDR3 length: 14 residues. In nucleotides, the CDR3 is TGTGCCAGCAGTTCTCCGCGATCGGCCTACGAGCAGTACTTC. Protein sequence: CASSSPRSAYEQYF.

The J gene is TRBJ2-7, the V gene TRBV11-3; the D gene is possibly TRBD2 (5 bases). Trimming took off 5 bases at V and 0 bases at J, with 8 bases between the two ends. The CDR3 spans 13 residues. CDR1 and CDR2 (germline): SGHNT, YENEEA. Written as DNA, the CDR3 is TGTGCCAGCAGCCTAGCCCACTCCTACGAGCAGTACTTC. It is translated as CASSLAHSYEQYF.

The chain couples TRBV27 to TRBJ2-7; 9 bases align to TRBD1. The length of the CDR3 is 17 residues. Germline V gives CDR1 MNHEY, CDR2 SMNVEV (reference sequence). With 0 bases clipped from V and 3 bases from J, the junction kept 9 bases outside the gene matches. CDR3 coding DNA: TGTGCCAGCAGTTTATCCGCCGGGACAGGGATACACTACGAGCAGTACTTC. It translates to CASSLSAGTGIHYEQYF.

The rearrangement joins TRBV4-1 to TRBJ1-2, with D unresolved. The CDR3 covers 15 residues. The V end lost 1 base, the J end lost 5 bases, and 14 bases lay between the germline ends. Germline values: CDR1 MGHRA, CDR2 YSYEKL. The CDR3 region is CASSQVVVRDYGYTF. CDR3 nucleotide sequence: TGCGCCAGCAGCCAAGTTGTAGTGAGGGATTATGGCTACACCTTC.

V usage is TRBV5-1 and J usage is TRBJ1-1, with unresolved D. CDR1 and CDR2 (germline): SGHRS, YFSETQ. The CDR3 sequence is 16 residues long. Trimming took 2 bases from V and 1 from J, leaving 15 bases between them. CDR3: CASSFRGVGRNTEAFF. DNA of the CDR3: TGCGCCAGCAGCTTTCGGGGTGTGGGAAGGAACACTGAAGCTTTCTTT.